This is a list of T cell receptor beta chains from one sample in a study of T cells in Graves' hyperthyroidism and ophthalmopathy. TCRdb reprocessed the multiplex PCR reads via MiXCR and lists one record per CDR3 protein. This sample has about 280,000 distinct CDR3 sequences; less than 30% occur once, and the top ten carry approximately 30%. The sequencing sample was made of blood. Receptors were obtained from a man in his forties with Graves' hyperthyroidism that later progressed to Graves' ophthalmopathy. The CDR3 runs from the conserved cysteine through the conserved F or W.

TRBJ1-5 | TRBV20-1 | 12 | CSAYRDYQPQHF
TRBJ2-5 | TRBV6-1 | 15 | CASRDERSYQETQYF
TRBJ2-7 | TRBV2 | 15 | CASSEAGVGSYEQYF
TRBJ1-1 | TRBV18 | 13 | CASSPQVDTEAFF
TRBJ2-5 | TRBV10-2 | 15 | CASSDPGQYQETQYF
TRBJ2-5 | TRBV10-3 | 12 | CAISDAQETQYF
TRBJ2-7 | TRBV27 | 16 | CASSLSRRNRPYEQYF
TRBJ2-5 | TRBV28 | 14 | CASSADLYQETQYF
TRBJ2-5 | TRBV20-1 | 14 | CSATGRDREETQYF
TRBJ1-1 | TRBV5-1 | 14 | CASSHPDRNTEAFF
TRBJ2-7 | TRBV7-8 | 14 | CASSPEAGGYEQYF
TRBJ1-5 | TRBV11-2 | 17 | CASSLSPTQGTNQPQHF
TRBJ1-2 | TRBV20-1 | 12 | CSATGVTYGYTF
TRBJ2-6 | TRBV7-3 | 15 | CASSGVSSGANVLTF
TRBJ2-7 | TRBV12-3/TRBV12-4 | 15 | CASSSGLVLSYEQYF
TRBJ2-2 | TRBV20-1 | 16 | CSARDAREGDTGELFF
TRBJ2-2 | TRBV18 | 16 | CASSPPWGGGAGELFF
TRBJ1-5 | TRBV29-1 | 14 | CSWDGYNSNQPQHF
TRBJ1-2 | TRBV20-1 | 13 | CSATGHRDYGYTF
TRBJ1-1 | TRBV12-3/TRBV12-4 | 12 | CASSTQGPEAFF
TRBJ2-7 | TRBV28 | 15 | CASSFRASGAYEQYF
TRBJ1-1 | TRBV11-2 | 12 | CASSSGRLEAFF
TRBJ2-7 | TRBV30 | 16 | CAWSGPQTGASYEQYF
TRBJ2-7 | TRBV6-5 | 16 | CASSSAPGLKSHEQYF